Listed below are T cell receptor beta chains from one sample, sequenced in a study of spatial heterogeneity in lung cancer. Each CDR3 protein gets one entry after TCRdb re-called the 5' RACE reads with MiXCR. The sample has 40,000 to 55,000 distinct CDR3 sequences, approximately 7% seen once. The sequencing used PBMCs, collected at surgery. These receptors all stem from a female donor with early-stage non-small cell lung cancer. Each CDR3 is given with its conserved first and last residue. D genes are given only for firm matches. The size of a clone is reported for some rows only, either as once, few or many, or as a class for expanded clones.

size: many
J: TRBJ1-5
V: TRBV20-1
D: -
CDR3: CSALSADQPQHF
DNA: TGCAGTGCCCTCTCGGCAGATCAGCCCCAGCATTTT

size: few
J: TRBJ1-5
V: TRBV7-2
D: -
CDR3: CASSPSSTGINQPQHF
DNA: TGTGCCAGCAGCCCGAGTTCGACGGGGATTAATCAGCCCCAGCATTTT

size: -
J: TRBJ1-5
V: TRBV24-1
D: -
CDR3: CATSALPYQPQHF
DNA: TGTGCCACCAGTGCCTTACCTTATCAGCCCCAGCATTTT

size: few
J: TRBJ2-3
V: TRBV6-6
D: TRBD2
CDR3: CASSPPLAGGTDTQYF
DNA: TGTGCCAGCAGCCCCCCTTTAGCGGGGGGCACAGATACGCAGTATTTT

size: -
J: TRBJ2-1
V: TRBV7-9
D: TRBD1
CDR3: CASSFADRGPNEQFF
DNA: TGTGCCAGCAGCTTCGCGGACAGGGGGCCCAATGAGCAGTTCTTC

size: many
J: TRBJ2-5
V: TRBV7-9
D: -
CDR3: CASSLVQPPETQYF
DNA: TGTGCCAGCAGCTTAGTCCAGCCCCCAGAGACCCAGTACTTC

size: -
J: TRBJ2-2
V: TRBV7-2
D: -
CDR3: CASSPRVVGELFF
DNA: TGTGCCAGCAGTCCTCGAGTAGTCGGGGAGCTGTTTTTT

size: -
J: TRBJ2-1
V: TRBV24-1
D: -
CDR3: CATSDLGYNEQFF
DNA: TGTGCCACCAGTGACCTGGGGTACAATGAGCAGTTCTTC

size: -
J: TRBJ2-7
V: TRBV20-1
D: TRBD1
CDR3: CSARAGDRRYEQYF
DNA: TGCAGTGCTAGAGCTGGGGACAGAAGATACGAGCAGTACTTC

size: few
J: TRBJ2-2
V: TRBV7-8
D: -
CDR3: CASRPFRGTATGELFF
DNA: TGTGCCAGCAGACCGTTTCGGGGGACCGCCACCGGGGAGCTGTTTTTT

size: -
J: TRBJ2-3
V: TRBV9
D: TRBD1
CDR3: CASSGGQGATDTQYF
DNA: TGTGCCAGCAGCGGGGGACAGGGGGCGACAGATACGCAGTATTTT

size: few
J: TRBJ2-3
V: TRBV18
D: TRBD2
CDR3: CASSPPTSGKDTQYF
DNA: TGTGCCAGCTCACCACCAACTAGCGGTAAAGATACGCAGTATTTT

size: -
J: TRBJ2-5
V: TRBV20-1
D: TRBD2
CDR3: CSAPASGAKQETQYF
DNA: TGCAGTGCCCCAGCTAGCGGGGCCAAACAAGAGACCCAGTACTTC

size: many
J: TRBJ1-2
V: TRBV9
D: -
CDR3: CASNVDNYGYTF
DNA: TGTGCCAGCAACGTGGATAACTATGGCTACACCTTC

size: -
J: TRBJ2-1
V: TRBV12-3/TRBV12-4
D: -
CDR3: CASSQWAGDEQFF
DNA: TGTGCCAGCAGTCAATGGGCAGGGGATGAGCAGTTCTTC

size: few
J: TRBJ2-5
V: TRBV28
D: TRBD2
CDR3: CASRNSGGISQETQYF
DNA: TGTGCCAGCAGAAATAGCGGGGGAATAAGCCAAGAGACCCAGTACTTC

size: few
J: TRBJ2-3
V: TRBV28
D: -
CDR3: CASSLSFLSYTDTQYF
DNA: TGTGCCAGCAGTTTAAGCTTCCTCTCCTACACAGATACGCAGTATTTT

size: -
J: TRBJ2-7
V: TRBV7-6
D: -
CDR3: CASSLVAGVATYEQYF
DNA: TGTGCCAGCAGCTTAGTTGCAGGTGTTGCAACCTACGAGCAGTACTTC

size: many
J: TRBJ2-1
V: TRBV7-2
D: -
CDR3: CASSYQRGAYNEQFF
DNA: TGTGCCAGCAGCTATCAAAGGGGGGCCTACAATGAGCAGTTCTTC

size: few
J: TRBJ2-7
V: TRBV27
D: TRBD2
CDR3: CASSLLGGGIYEQYF
DNA: TGTGCCAGCAGTTTATTGGGCGGGGGGATCTACGAGCAGTACTTC